A selection of T cell receptor beta chains follows, all from one sample in a study of cytomegalovirus exposure and HLA in healthy donors. Produced via immunoSEQ multiplex PCR; TCRdb's table is partial and in-frame only. The sample has over 140,000 clones, 75% to 85% seen once. The specimen was PBMCs. Every receptor here comes from a man aged 50 or older in good health and CMV-seronegative. Both conserved end residues are part of each CDR3. The D gene is left open where the match is weak. The size entry is marked missing in some rows and otherwise reads once, few, many or a size class.

-	TRBD1	TRBV7-8	TRBJ1-1	TGTGCCAGCAGCTGGGACAGGGGGGAAGCTTTCTTT	CASSWDRGEAFF
-	-	TRBV5-4	TRBJ1-3	TGTGCCAGCAGCTTGGCCGGGAACTCTGGAAACACCATATATTTT	CASSLAGNSGNTIYF
-	-	TRBV6-1	TRBJ2-6	TGTGCCAGCAACAGGGAATTTGGGGCCAACGTCCTGACTTTC	CASNREFGANVLTF
-	TRBD1	TRBV5-4	TRBJ1-1	TGTGCCAGCAGCTTGGCGACAGGGGGCATTGGTGAAGCTTTCTTT	CASSLATGGIGEAFF
-	-	TRBV19	TRBJ1-1	TGTGCCAGTCAAGAGCCGAACACTGAAGCTTTCTTT	CASQEPNTEAFF
-	TRBD1	TRBV27	TRBJ2-3	TGTGCCAGCAGTTCCGAAGCCGGGACAGGGACCCGCACAGATACGCAGTATTTT	CASSSEAGTGTRTDTQYF
-	-	TRBV9	TRBJ2-1	TGTGCCAGCACCCCAGGGGTCGACTCCTACAATGAGCAGTTCTTC	CASTPGVDSYNEQFF
-	TRBD2	TRBV30	TRBJ2-5	TGTGCCTGGAGTGGGGGACTAGCGGGAGTAGAGACCCAGTACTTC	CAWSGGLAGVETQYF
-	-	TRBV2	TRBJ2-4	TGTGCCAGCAGTGAAGCGGGAGTTTCACAGGGCTATCAGTACTTC	CASSEAGVSQGYQYF
-	TRBD2	TRBV11-3	TRBJ2-7	TGTGCCAGCAGCTTAGGTAGCGGGAGCGCCAACGAGCAGTACTTC	CASSLGSGSANEQYF
-	-	TRBV6-1	TRBJ1-5	TGTGCCAGCAAAGAAACAGGGTGGGGGAATCAGCCCCAGCATTTT	CASKETGWGNQPQHF
once	-	TRBV2	TRBJ2-6	TGTGCCAGCAGTTCAGGACTGTTCTCTGGGGCCAACGTCCTGACTTTC	CASSSGLFSGANVLTF
-	TRBD2	TRBV11-2	TRBJ2-5	TGTGCCAGCAGCTTAGTCTCCACCGGGGGGGAAGAGACCCAGTACTTC	CASSLVSTGGEETQYF
-	TRBD1	TRBV28	TRBJ2-5	TGTGCCAGCAGGTTCTCGAGGGACAGACAAGAGACCCAGTACTTC	CASRFSRDRQETQYF
-	TRBD2	TRBV5-1	TRBJ2-1	TGCGCCAGCAGCTCCGGACTAGCGGGGCCCTCGAGGAATGAGCAGTTCTTC	CASSSGLAGPSRNEQFF
-	TRBD1	TRBV29-1	TRBJ2-7	TGCAGCGTCGCTGGGACAGGGGGCTACGAGCAGTACTTC	CSVAGTGGYEQYF
-	-	TRBV6-5	TRBJ2-5	TGTGCCAGCCGTGACTTACCAAGAGGGGAGACCCAGTACTTC	CASRDLPRGETQYF